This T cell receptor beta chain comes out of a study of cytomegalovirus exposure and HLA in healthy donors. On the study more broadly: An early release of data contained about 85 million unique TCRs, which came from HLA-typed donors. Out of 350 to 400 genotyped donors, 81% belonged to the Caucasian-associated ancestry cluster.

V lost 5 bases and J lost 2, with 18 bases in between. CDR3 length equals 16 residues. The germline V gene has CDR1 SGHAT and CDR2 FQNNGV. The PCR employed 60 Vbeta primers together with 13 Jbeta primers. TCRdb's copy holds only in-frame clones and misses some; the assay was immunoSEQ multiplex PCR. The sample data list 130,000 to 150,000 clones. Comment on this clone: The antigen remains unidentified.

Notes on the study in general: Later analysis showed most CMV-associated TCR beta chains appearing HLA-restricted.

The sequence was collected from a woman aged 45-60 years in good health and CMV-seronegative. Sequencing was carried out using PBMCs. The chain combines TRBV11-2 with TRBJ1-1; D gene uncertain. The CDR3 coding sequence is TGTGCCAGCAGCCTATGGAGGGAAGGGTTAAACACTGAAGCTTTCTTT. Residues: CASSLWREGLNTEAFF.